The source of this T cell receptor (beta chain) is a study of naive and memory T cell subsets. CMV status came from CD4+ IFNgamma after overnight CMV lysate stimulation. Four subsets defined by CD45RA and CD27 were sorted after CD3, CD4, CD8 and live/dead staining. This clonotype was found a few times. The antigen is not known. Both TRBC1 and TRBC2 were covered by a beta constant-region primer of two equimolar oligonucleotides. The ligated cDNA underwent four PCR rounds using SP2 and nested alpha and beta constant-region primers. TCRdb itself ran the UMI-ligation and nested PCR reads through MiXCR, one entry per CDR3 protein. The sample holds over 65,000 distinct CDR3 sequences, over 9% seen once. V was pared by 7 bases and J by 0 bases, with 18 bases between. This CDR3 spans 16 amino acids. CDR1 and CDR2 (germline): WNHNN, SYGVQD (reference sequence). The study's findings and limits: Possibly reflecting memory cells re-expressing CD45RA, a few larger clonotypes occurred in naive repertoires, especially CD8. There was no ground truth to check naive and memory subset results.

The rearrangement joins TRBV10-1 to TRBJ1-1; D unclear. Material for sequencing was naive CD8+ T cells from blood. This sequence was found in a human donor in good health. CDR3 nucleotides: TGCGCCAGCAACAACGCTCCGGGAGGGCTGAACACTGAAGCTTTCTTT. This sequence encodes CASNNAPGGLNTEAFF.